This entry describes one T cell receptor (beta chain). Its antigen is as yet unknown. Germline V gene sequence: CDR1 SGHDT, CDR2 YYEEEE. V lost 10 bases to trimming and J lost 7 bases, with 23 bases between them. The CDR3 is 14 amino acids. The sample belongs to a study of molecular identifiers for immune sequencing clone quantification. Background on the study: In replicates, RNA taken from roughly 18,000 or 92,000 naive CD8 cells was divided five ways, and four portions underwent sequencing.

Study-level points and caveats: Underestimation of highly expanded clone sizes could arise where identical TCR molecules share a barcode. For effector cells, clones above 20 RNA copies held over 98% of molecules; for naive cells, under 1%.

TCR libraries were built in bulk with a published protocol and specific TCR primers. One entry per CDR3 protein, called by TCRdb with MiXCR from the PCR reads. The repertoire holds 400,000 to 600,000 distinct CDR3 sequences, with approximately 25% as singletons. The receptor comes from a human donor in good health. Some libraries in this study had Jurkat cell RNA spiked in. This rearrangement joins TRBV5-6 to TRBJ1-1; a possible D gene is TRBD1 (5 bases). Sequencing used naive CD8+ T cells from blood, with Jurkat cell RNA spiked in. The sample's subset: FACS-sorted CD8+CD4-CCR7+CD45RA+ naive T cells. In DNA, the CDR3 is TGTGCCGGCGGCTTCGGGGCGGGGGTTCTTGAAGCTTTCTTT. Protein: CAGGFGAGVLEAFF.